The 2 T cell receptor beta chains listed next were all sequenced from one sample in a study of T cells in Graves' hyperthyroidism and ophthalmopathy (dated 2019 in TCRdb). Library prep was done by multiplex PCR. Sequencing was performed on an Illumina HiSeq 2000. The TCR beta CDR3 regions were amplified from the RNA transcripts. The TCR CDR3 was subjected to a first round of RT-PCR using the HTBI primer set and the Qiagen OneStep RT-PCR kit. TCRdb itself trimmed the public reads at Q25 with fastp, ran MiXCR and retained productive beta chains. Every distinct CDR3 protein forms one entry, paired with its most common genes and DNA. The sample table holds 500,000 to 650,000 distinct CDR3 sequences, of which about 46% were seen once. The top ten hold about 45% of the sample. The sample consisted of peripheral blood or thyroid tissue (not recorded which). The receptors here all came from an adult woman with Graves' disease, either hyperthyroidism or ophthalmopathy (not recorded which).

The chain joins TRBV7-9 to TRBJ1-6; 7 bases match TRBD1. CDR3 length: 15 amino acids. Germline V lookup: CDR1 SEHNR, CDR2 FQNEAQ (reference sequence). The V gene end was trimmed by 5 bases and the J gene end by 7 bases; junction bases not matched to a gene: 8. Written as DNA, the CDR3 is TGTGCCAGCAGCCCGACGGACAGGCAGAATTCACCCCTCCACTTT. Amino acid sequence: CASSPTDRQNSPLHF. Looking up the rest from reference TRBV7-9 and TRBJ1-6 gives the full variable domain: DTGVSQNPRHKITKRGQNVTFRCDPISEHNRLYWYRQTLGQGPEFLTYFQNEAQLEKSRLLSDRFSAERPKGSFSTLEIQRTEQGDSAMYLCASSPTDRQNSPLHFGNGTRLTVT.

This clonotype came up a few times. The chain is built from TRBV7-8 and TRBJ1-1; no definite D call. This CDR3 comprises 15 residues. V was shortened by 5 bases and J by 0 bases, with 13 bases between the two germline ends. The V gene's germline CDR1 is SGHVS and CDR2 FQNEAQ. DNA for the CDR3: TGTGCCAGCAGCCCCCCGGGGTCTTTGAACACTGAAGCTTTCTTT. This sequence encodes CASSPPGSLNTEAFF.